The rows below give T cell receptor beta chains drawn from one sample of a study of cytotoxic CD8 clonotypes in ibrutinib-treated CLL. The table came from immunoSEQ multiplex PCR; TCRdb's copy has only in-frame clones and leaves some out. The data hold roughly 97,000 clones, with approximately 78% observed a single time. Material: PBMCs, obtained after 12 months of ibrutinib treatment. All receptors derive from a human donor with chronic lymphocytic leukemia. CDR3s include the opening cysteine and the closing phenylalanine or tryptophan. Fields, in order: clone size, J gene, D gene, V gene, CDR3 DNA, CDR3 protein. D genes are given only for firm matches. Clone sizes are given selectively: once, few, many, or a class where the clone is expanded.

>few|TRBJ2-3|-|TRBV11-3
TGTGCCAGCAGCCCGCCTAGGTTAACGCAGTATTTT
CASSPPRLTQYF
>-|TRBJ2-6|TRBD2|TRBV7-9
TGTGCCAGCAGCTTCAGGCGGGAGGGCTCTGGGGCCAACGTCCTGACTTTC
CASSFRREGSGANVLTF
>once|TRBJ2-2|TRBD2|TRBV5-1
TGCGCCAGCAGCTTTAGCGGGGGTCTGAACACCGGGGAGCTGTTTTTT
CASSFSGGLNTGELFF
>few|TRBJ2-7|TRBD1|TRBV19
TGTGCCAGTAGTCCCACCATCGGGACAGGGAGCGACGAGCAGTACTTC
CASSPTIGTGSDEQYF
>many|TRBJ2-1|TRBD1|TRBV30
TGTGCTTACGGGACAGGGTCAAACAATGAGCAGTTCTTC
CAYGTGSNNEQFF
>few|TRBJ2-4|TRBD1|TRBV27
TGTGCCAGCAGTTCTATAAGACAGGGAGCCAAAAACATTCAGTACTTC
CASSSIRQGAKNIQYF
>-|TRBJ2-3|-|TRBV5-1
TGCGCCAGCAGCTCATCAGGGGACACAGATACGCAGTATTTT
CASSSSGDTDTQYF
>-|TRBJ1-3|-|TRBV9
TGTGCCAGCAGCCCCGACACCCTAGAAACTGGAAACACCATATATTTT
CASSPDTLETGNTIYF
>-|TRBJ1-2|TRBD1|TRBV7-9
TGTGCCAGCAGCGGCGGGACAGCCTATGGCTACACCTTC
CASSGGTAYGYTF
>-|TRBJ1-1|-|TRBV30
TGTGCCTGGGTCGGACTAGGGTTGAACACTGAAGCTTTCTTT
CAWVGLGLNTEAFF
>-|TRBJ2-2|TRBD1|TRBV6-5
TGTGCCAGCAGTAGTACAGGGGTGGGGACCGGGGAGCTGTTTTTT
CASSSTGVGTGELFF
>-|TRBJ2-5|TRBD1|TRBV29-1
TGCAGCGTTGAGGAGGGAGGACAGGGGAGAACGGCGACCCAGTACTTC
CSVEEGGQGRTATQYF
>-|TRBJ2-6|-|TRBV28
TGTGCCAGCAGTTTAAGAGGGGCTGGGGCCAACGTCCTGACTTTC
CASSLRGAGANVLTF
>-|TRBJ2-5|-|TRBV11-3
TGTGCCAGCAGCCTTCGCCCCCCGGGGGAGACCCAGTACTTC
CASSLRPPGETQYF
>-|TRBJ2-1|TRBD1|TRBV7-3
TGTGCCAGCAGCTTAGCGGACAGGGGGGCCAATGAGCAGTTCTTC
CASSLADRGANEQFF
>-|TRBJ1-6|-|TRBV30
TGTGCCTGGAGTCCCCAGGGCCGGAATTCACCCCTCCACTTT
CAWSPQGRNSPLHF
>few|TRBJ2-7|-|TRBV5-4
TGTGCCAGCAGCTTGGACCCCGGGGGTTTTTACGAGCAGTACTTC
CASSLDPGGFYEQYF
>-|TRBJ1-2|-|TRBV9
TGTGCCAGCAGCTTCCAAGGGTCCGATGGCTACACCTTC
CASSFQGSDGYTF
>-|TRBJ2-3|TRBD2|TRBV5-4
TGTGCCAGCAGCTTGTCGCGGGGGGGCCAGATGCAGTATTTT
CASSLSRGGQMQYF
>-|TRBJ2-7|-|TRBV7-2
TGTGCCAGCAGCCAGAGGGGGACTTGGTCCTCCGAGCAGTACTTC
CASSQRGTWSSEQYF
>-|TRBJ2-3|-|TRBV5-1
TGCGCCAGCAGCTTGGGCTCGTTGAAGGATACGCAGTATTTT
CASSLGSLKDTQYF
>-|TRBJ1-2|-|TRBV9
TGTGCCAGCAGCACCGGACGGGGTTACTATGGCTACACCTTC
CASSTGRGYYGYTF
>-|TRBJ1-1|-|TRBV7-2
TGTGCCAGCAGCCCCTCGGGAGAATATGAAGCTTTCTTT
CASSPSGEYEAFF
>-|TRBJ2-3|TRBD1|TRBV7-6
TGTGCCAGCAGCTTAACGGGACAGGGGTGGACAGATACGCAGTATTTT
CASSLTGQGWTDTQYF
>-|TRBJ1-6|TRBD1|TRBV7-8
TGTGCCAGCAGCTTAGAGGCCAGGGGGAGGTCACCCCTCCACTTT
CASSLEARGRSPLHF
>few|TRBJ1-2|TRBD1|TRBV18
TGTGCCAGCTCACCTGGACAGGGACAGAGTGGCGGCTACACCTTC
CASSPGQGQSGGYTF
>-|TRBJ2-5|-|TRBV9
TGTGCCAGCAGCGTAGGGATCTCACCGCAAGAGACCCAGTACTTC
CASSVGISPQETQYF
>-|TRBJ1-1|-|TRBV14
TGTGCCAGCAGCCAAGATCTCGGGACTGAAGCTTTCTTT
CASSQDLGTEAFF
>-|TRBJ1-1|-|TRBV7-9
TGTGCCAGCAGTCCACTCGCCGGGACAAGTGAAGCTTTCTTT
CASSPLAGTSEAFF